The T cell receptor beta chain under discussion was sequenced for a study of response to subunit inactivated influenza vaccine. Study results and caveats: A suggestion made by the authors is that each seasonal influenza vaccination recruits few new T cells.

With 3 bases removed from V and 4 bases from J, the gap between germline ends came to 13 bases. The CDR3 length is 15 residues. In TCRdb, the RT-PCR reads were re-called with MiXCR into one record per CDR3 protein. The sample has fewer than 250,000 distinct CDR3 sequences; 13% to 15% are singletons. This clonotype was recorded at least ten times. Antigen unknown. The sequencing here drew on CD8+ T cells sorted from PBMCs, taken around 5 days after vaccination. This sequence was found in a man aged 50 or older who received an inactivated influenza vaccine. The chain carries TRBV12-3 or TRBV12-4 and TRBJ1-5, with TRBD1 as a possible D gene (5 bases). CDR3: CASSFGTVTNQPQHF. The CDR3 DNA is TGTGCCAGCAGTTTCGGGACGGTAACTAATCAGCCCCAGCATTTT.